The present T cell receptor beta chain was sequenced within a study of OX40 agonist ivuxolimab in advanced cancers. Germline V gene data show CDR1 as SGHRS and CDR2 as YFSETQ. J lost 8 bases, V lost 5 bases, and 11 bases had no gene match. The CDR3 is made up of 15 amino acids. TCRdb keeps only in-frame clones here, not all; method: immunoSEQ multiplex PCR. The sample shows 50,000 to 75,000 clones, more than 75% of them seen only once. The TCR originated in an adult with an advanced solid tumor such as melanoma, head and neck, liver or kidney cancer. This sample comprised CD4+ or CD8+ T cells sorted from blood, obtained in a trial of the OX40 agonist ivuxolimab. The rearrangement joins TRBV5-1 to TRBJ1-4, with 8 bases lining up with TRBD1. The CDR3 sequence is CASSSQGVLREKLFF. CDR3 nucleotide sequence: TGCGCCAGCAGTTCACAGGGGGTGTTACGGGAAAAACTGTTTTTT.